This record looks at one T cell receptor beta chain sequence and its context. With a J-beta primer mix and a sample-barcoded 5' primer, a second PCR ran about 7 to 11 cycles. TCRdb reprocessed the 5' RACE reads via MiXCR and lists one record per CDR3 protein. Found here are about 580,000 distinct CDR3 sequences, roughly 48% of them singletons; the top ten hold around 23%. These data are taken from a study of blood T cells in healthy people across ages. Donors were healthy Caucasian individuals from Russia aged about 6 to 90. The specimen sequenced was blood. This TCR was sampled from a man at least 80 years old in good health.

CDR3 residues: CSASPEGRGTTYNEQFF. Here the CDR3 DNA reads TGCAGTGCAAGCCCCGAAGGTCGGGGAACAACCTACAATGAGCAGTTCTTC. The rearrangement joins TRBV20-1 to TRBJ2-1; D is possibly TRBD2 (5 bases). Germline-derived CDR1 and CDR2 are DFQATT and SNEGSKA (reference sequence). The length of the CDR3 is 17 residues. Trimming removed 6 bases from V and 2 bases from J, with 23 bases in between.